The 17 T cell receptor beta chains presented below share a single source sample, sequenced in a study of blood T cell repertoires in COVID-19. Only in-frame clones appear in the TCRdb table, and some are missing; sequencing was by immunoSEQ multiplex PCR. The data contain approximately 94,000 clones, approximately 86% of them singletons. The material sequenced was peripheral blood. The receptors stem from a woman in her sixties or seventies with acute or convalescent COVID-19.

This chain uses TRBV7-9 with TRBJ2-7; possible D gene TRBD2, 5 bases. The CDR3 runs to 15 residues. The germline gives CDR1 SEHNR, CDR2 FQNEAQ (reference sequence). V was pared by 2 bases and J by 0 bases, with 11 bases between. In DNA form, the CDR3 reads TGTGCCAGCAGCTTACTGAACAGCGGCTCCTACGAGCAGTACTTC. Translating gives CASSLLNSGSYEQYF.

The CDR3 sequence is CASSLVDGGVETQYF. The CDR3 nucleotides read TGTGCCAGCAGCTTGGTGGATGGCGGGGTGGAGACCCAGTACTTC. This chain links TRBV5-5 with TRBJ2-5; perhaps TRBD2 as D (6 bases). Germline CDR1 SGHKS, CDR2 YYEKEE (reference sequence). The CDR3 totals 15 residues. Trimming shortened V by 0 bases and J by 5 bases, and 14 bases separated the two germline ends.

CDR3 loop: CASSFMPSGSRVNEQFF. The CDR3 nucleotides are TGTGCCAGCAGTTTCATGCCTAGCGGGAGTAGGGTCAATGAGCAGTTCTTC. The chain recombines TRBV27 with TRBJ2-1; 10 nucleotides line up with TRBD2. The CDR3 consists of 17 residues. The V gene end was trimmed by 3 bases and the J gene end by 6 bases; junction bases not matched to a gene: 11. Germline assignment: CDR1 MNHEY and CDR2 SMNVEV (reference sequence).

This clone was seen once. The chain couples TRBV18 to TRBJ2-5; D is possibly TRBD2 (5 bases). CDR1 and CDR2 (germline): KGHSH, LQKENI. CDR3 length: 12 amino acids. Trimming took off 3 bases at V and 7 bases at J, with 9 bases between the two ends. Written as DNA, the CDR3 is TGTGCCAGCTCACCCCGGGGTACGACCCAGTACTTC. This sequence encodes CASSPRGTTQYF.

CDR3 nucleotide sequence: TGTGCCAGCAGCTGGTGGACAGGGGACGAGGAGACCCAGTACTTC. Its translation: CASSWWTGDEETQYF. This chain joins TRBV7-6 and TRBJ2-5, with TRBD1 identical over 9 bases. CDR3 length: 15 amino acids. The ends lost 4 bases at V and 5 bases at J; junction bases unmatched: 8. Germline values: CDR1 SGHVS, CDR2 FNYEAQ.

CDR3 sequence: CASRPLTGAGGDTQYF. In DNA, the CDR3 is TGCGCCAGCAGACCATTAACAGGGGCGGGTGGAGATACGCAGTATTTT. This chain links TRBV5-1 with TRBJ2-3; TRBD1 matches at 7 bases. CDR3 length equals 16 residues. Germline-derived CDR1 and CDR2 are SGHRS and YFSETQ. Trimming took 5 bases from V and 5 from J; bases not matched to a gene: 14.

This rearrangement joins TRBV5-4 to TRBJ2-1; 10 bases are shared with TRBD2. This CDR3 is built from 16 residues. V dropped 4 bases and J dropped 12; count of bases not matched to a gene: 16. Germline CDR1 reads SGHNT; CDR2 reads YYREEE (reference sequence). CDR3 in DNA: TGTGCCAGCAGCGTACAACTAGCGGGATTAAGCCGTGGGCAGTTCTTC. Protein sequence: CASSVQLAGLSRGQFF.

This chain's CDR3 is CASSQGRTSGDYETQYF. CDR3 nucleotides: TGTGCCAGCAGCCAAGGGAGGACTAGCGGGGATTATGAGACCCAGTACTTC. The chain employs TRBV3-1 (or the pseudogene TRBV3-2) and TRBJ2-5; 12 bases match TRBD2. Losses at the gene ends were 1 base for V and 5 bases for J; bases not matched to a gene: 8. The CDR3 runs to 17 residues. Germline V gene data show CDR1 as LGHDT and CDR2 as YNNKEL (reference sequence).

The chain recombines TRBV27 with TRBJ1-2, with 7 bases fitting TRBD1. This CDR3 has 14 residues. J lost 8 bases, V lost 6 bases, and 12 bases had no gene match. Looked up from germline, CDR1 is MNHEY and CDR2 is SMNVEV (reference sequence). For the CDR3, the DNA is TGTGCCAGCAGCTCCCGGGAGACAGGGCGCGGCTACACCTTC. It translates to CASSSRETGRGYTF.

This CDR3 reads CASSLEGARSGIYEQYF. The CDR3, as DNA: TGTGCCAGCAGCTTAGAAGGAGCCAGGTCGGGGATCTACGAGCAGTACTTC. The chain joins TRBV7-2 to TRBJ2-7, with a weak D call TRBD2 (5 bases). This CDR3 has 17 amino acids. Germline CDR1 and CDR2: SGHTA and FQGNSA. V lost 1 base to trimming and J lost 3 bases, with 19 bases between them.

The CDR3 loop reads CASSRERGLNEQYF. DNA of the CDR3: TGTGCCAGCTCCCGAGAAAGGGGGCTGAACGAGCAGTACTTC. This sequence joins TRBV18 and TRBJ2-7, with 7 bases aligning to TRBD1. Trimming cost V 6 bases and J 5 bases; bases outside gene matches: 10. CDR3 length: 14 amino acids. Germline loops: CDR1 KGHSH, CDR2 LQKENI.

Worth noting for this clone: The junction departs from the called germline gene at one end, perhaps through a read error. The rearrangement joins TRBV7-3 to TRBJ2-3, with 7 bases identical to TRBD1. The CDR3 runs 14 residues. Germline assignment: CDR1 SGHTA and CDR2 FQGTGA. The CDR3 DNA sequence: TGTGCCAGCAGCTCAACCCCCGGGACAGCTGACCCCCGCTTT. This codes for CASSSTPGTADPRF.

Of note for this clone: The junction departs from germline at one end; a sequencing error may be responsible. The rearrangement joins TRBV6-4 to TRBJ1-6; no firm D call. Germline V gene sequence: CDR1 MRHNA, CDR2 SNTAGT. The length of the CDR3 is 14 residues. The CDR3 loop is CASSPDTYNSPLHF. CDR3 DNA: TGTGCCAGCAGTCCCGACACCTACAATTCACCCCTCCACTTT.

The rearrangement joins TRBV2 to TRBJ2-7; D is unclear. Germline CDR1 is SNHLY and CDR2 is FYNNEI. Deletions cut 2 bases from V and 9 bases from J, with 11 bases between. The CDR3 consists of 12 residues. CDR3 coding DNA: TGTGCCAGCAGTGAATCGGGTTTAGGGCAGTACTTC. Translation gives CASSESGLGQYF.

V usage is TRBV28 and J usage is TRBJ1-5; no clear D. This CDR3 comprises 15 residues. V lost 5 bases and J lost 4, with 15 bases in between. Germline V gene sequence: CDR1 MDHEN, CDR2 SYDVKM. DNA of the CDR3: TGTGCCAGCAGTCCAGATTGGCAGGCAAATCAGCCCCAGCATTTT. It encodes CASSPDWQANQPQHF.

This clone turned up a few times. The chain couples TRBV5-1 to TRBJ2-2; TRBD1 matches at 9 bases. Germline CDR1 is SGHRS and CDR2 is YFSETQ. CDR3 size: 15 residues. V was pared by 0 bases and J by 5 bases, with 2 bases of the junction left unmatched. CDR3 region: CASSLGTGVTGELFF. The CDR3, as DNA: TGCGCCAGCAGCTTGGGGACAGGGGTTACCGGGGAGCTGTTTTTT.

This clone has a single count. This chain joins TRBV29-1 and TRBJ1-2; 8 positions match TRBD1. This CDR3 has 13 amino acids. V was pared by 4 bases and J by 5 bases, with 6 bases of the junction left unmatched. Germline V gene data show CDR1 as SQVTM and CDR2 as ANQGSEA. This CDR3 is CSVGTGSGYGYTF. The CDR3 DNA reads TGCAGCGTTGGGACAGGGTCTGGTTATGGCTACACCTTC.